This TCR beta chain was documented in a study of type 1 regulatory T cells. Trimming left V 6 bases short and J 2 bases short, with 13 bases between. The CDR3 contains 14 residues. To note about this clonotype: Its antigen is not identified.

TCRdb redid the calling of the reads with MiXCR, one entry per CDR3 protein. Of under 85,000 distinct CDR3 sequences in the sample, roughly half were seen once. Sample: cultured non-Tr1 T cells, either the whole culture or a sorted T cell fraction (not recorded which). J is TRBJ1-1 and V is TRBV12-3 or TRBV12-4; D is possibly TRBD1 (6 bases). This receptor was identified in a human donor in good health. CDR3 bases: TGTGCCAGCAGACGTACAGGGACCAACACTGAAGCTTTCTTT. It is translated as CASRRTGTNTEAFF.